Listed below are T cell receptor beta chains from one sample, sequenced in a study of neurological immune-mediated disorders. TCRdb itself ran the 5' RACE reads through MiXCR, one entry per CDR3 protein. The sample lists tens of thousands of distinct CDR3 sequences, roughly 2.5% occurring once. What was sequenced was PBMCs. The receptors here all came from a man aged 50 to 60 with multiple sclerosis. CDR3s include the opening cysteine and the closing phenylalanine or tryptophan. The D gene is left open where the match is weak. Clone size is shown for a subset of rows, as once, few, many or a class of expanded clone.

clone size | D gene | CDR3 length | J gene | V gene | CDR3 protein | CDR3 DNA
many | - | 13 | TRBJ2-5 | TRBV5-8 | CASSFQGSETQYF | TGTGCCAGCAGCTTCCAGGGGTCGGAGACCCAGTACTTC
medium-sized | - | 14 | TRBJ1-1 | TRBV6-2/TRBV6-3 | CASNEQRGVTEAFF | TGTGCCAGCAATGAACAGCGGGGCGTCACTGAAGCTTTCTTT
many | - | 13 | TRBJ1-5 | TRBV7-2 | CASSTTSNQPQHF | TGTGCCAGCAGCACCACGAGCAATCAGCCCCAGCATTTT
many | - | 14 | TRBJ2-1 | TRBV5-1 | CASSSGDRPNEQFF | TGCGCCAGCAGCTCAGGGGACCGGCCCAATGAGCAGTTCTTC
many | - | 16 | TRBJ2-5 | TRBV20-1 | CSARVAGGTLEETQYF | TGCAGTGCCCGAGTGGCGGGCGGGACCCTCGAGGAGACCCAGTACTTC
many | TRBD1 | 13 | TRBJ1-1 | TRBV5-5 | CASSVDRVTEAFF | TGTGCCAGCAGCGTTGACAGGGTCACTGAAGCTTTCTTT
many | - | 14 | TRBJ1-1 | TRBV29-1 | CSVGGWGPNTEAFF | TGCAGCGTTGGGGGTTGGGGGCCCAACACTGAAGCTTTCTTT
many | - | 11 | TRBJ2-1 | TRBV10-3 | CAISEGVPQFF | TGTGCCATCAGTGAAGGGGTGCCCCAGTTCTTC
many | - | 12 | TRBJ2-5 | TRBV20-1 | CSASTTSETQYF | TGCAGTGCTAGTACGACCAGTGAGACCCAGTACTTC
many | - | 15 | TRBJ1-3 | TRBV12-3/TRBV12-4 | CASSFISGSGNTIYF | TGTGCCAGCAGTTTCATATCGGGATCTGGAAACACCATATATTTT
many | TRBD1 | 13 | TRBJ1-5 | TRBV7-2 | CASSSDRGSPQHF | TGTGCCAGCAGCTCAGACAGGGGCAGTCCCCAGCATTTT
many | - | 12 | TRBJ1-1 | TRBV12-3/TRBV12-4 | CASSVEDTEAFF | TGTGCCAGCAGCGTCGAGGACACTGAAGCTTTCTTT
many | - | 16 | TRBJ2-1 | TRBV27 | CASSFRLGQPNNEQFF | TGTGCCAGCAGTTTCCGTTTGGGGCAGCCTAACAATGAGCAGTTCTTC
many | - | 13 | TRBJ1-1 | TRBV28 | CASRGRDYTEAFF | TGTGCCAGCAGGGGCAGGGACTACACTGAAGCTTTCTTT
many | TRBD1 | 14 | TRBJ1-2 | TRBV20-1 | CSAKGDRADYGYTF | TGCAGTGCTAAGGGCGACAGGGCGGACTATGGCTACACCTTC
many | - | 11 | TRBJ1-1 | TRBV5-1 | CASRRETEAFF | TGCGCCAGCAGGAGGGAGACTGAAGCTTTCTTT
many | TRBD1 | 15 | TRBJ1-1 | TRBV5-1 | CASSSQGTGNTEAFF | TGCGCCAGCAGCTCCCAAGGGACAGGGAACACTGAAGCTTTCTTT
many | - | 15 | TRBJ2-1 | TRBV7-9 | CASSRGALTYNEQFF | TGTGCCAGCAGCCGGGGGGCCCTCACCTACAATGAGCAGTTCTTC
many | - | 13 | TRBJ1-1 | TRBV7-6 | CASSPERNTEAFF | TGTGCCAGCAGCCCGGAGAGGAACACTGAAGCTTTCTTT
many | - | 17 | TRBJ1-3 | TRBV7-2 | CASSPRGSQGSGNTIYF | TGTGCCAGCAGCCCTAGAGGGAGTCAGGGGTCCGGAAACACCATATATTTT
many | - | 15 | TRBJ2-3 | TRBV7-2 | CASSLWQGNTDTQYF | TGTGCCAGCAGCTTATGGCAGGGAAACACAGATACGCAGTATTTT
many | - | 16 | TRBJ2-1 | TRBV7-2 | CASSQGLGGSYNEQFF | TGTGCCAGCAGCCAAGGTCTTGGGGGCTCCTACAATGAGCAGTTCTTC
few | - | 14 | TRBJ1-2 | TRBV6-5 | CASRRGDTGLGYTF | TGTGCCAGCAGAAGGGGGGACACAGGGCTCGGCTACACCTTC
many | - | 12 | TRBJ2-7 | TRBV21-1 | CASSRTGHEQYF | TGTGCCAGCAGCAGAACAGGGCACGAGCAGTACTTC
many | - | 13 | TRBJ2-2 | TRBV7-8 | CASSLSGAGELFF | TGTGCCAGCAGCTTAAGTGGGGCCGGGGAGCTGTTTTTT
many | - | 14 | TRBJ2-5 | TRBV7-2 | CASSRSWAKETQYF | TGTGCCAGCAGCCGGAGTTGGGCCAAAGAGACCCAGTACTTC
many | TRBD2 | 13 | TRBJ2-1 | TRBV7-2 | CASSSAGLYEQFF | TGTGCCAGCAGCTCAGCGGGGTTGTATGAGCAGTTCTTC
many | - | 13 | TRBJ1-5 | TRBV10-3 | CAMQQEPNQPQHF | TGTGCCATGCAACAGGAGCCCAATCAGCCCCAGCATTTT
many | - | 13 | TRBJ1-1 | TRBV12-3/TRBV12-4 | CASRPGGVTEAFF | TGTGCCAGCAGACCTGGGGGGGTCACTGAAGCTTTCTTT
many | - | 15 | TRBJ2-7 | TRBV20-1 | CSAREEGGGTYEQYF | TGCAGTGCTAGAGAGGAGGGGGGCGGAACCTACGAGCAGTACTTC
many | - | 14 | TRBJ2-7 | TRBV28 | CASSFGGTTYEQYF | TGTGCCAGCAGTTTCGGGGGCACGACCTACGAGCAGTACTTC
many | - | 18 | TRBJ2-2 | TRBV11-2 | CASSSPGPPRPYTGELFF | TGTGCCAGCAGCTCCCCGGGACCCCCGCGGCCCTACACCGGGGAGCTGTTTTTT
many | TRBD1 | 14 | TRBJ2-7 | TRBV27 | CASSLHGQGAKQYF | TGTGCCAGCAGCCTCCACGGACAGGGGGCGAAGCAGTACTTC
many | - | 14 | TRBJ1-1 | TRBV6-6 | CASSYSASIPEAFF | TGTGCCAGCAGTTACTCGGCCAGCATCCCTGAAGCTTTCTTT
many | - | 13 | TRBJ1-1 | TRBV20-1 | CSARVMGNTEAFF | TGCAGTGCTAGAGTTATGGGTAACACTGAAGCTTTCTTT
many | TRBD2 | 18 | TRBJ2-3 | TRBV7-6 | CASSLELPAGYSTDTQYF | TGTGCCAGCAGCTTAGAACTCCCAGCGGGGTACAGCACAGATACGCAGTATTTT
many | - | 14 | TRBJ1-2 | TRBV12-3/TRBV12-4 | CASSLGQANYGYTF | TGTGCCAGCAGTTTGGGGCAGGCCAACTATGGCTACACCTTC
- | - | 14 | TRBJ1-5 | TRBV12-3/TRBV12-4 | CASSGQRVGQPQHF | TGTGCCAGCAGTGGACAGAGGGTGGGTCAGCCCCAGCATTTT
many | - | 11 | TRBJ1-4 | TRBV20-1 | CSAVNPEKLFF | TGCAGTGCTGTAAACCCCGAAAAACTGTTTTTT
many | - | 15 | TRBJ1-1 | TRBV11-2 | CASSLDAGERTEAFF | TGTGCCAGCAGCTTAGATGCCGGGGAACGGACTGAAGCTTTCTTT
many | - | 14 | TRBJ1-1 | TRBV12-3/TRBV12-4 | CASSYLGMNTEAFF | TGTGCCAGCAGTTACCTGGGAATGAACACTGAAGCTTTCTTT
many | TRBD1 | 13 | TRBJ2-1 | TRBV4-3 | CASSQVVGTGQFF | TGCGCCAGCAGCCAAGTAGTAGGGACAGGGCAGTTCTTC
many | - | 16 | TRBJ1-3 | TRBV4-1 | CASSQDPGSGGNTIYF | TGCGCCAGCAGCCAAGATCCTGGTTCAGGCGGAAACACCATATATTTT
many | TRBD1 | 13 | TRBJ2-1 | TRBV29-1 | CSVRTGGDNEQFF | TGCAGCGTTAGGACAGGGGGTGACAATGAGCAGTTCTTC
many | TRBD1 | 15 | TRBJ1-2 | TRBV7-9 | CASSLGQERYYGYTF | TGTGCCAGCAGCTTGGGACAGGAACGGTACTATGGCTACACCTTC
many | - | 15 | TRBJ2-2 | TRBV7-6 | CASSSRAFSTGELFF | TGTGCCAGCAGCTCCCGGGCCTTCTCCACCGGGGAGCTGTTTTTT
many | - | 14 | TRBJ2-3 | TRBV10-2 | CASRRDNLGDTQYF | TGCGCCAGCAGACGGGACAACCTGGGAGATACGCAGTATTTT
many | TRBD1 | 17 | TRBJ2-1 | TRBV15 | CATSRDLTGNSYNEQFF | TGTGCCACCAGCAGGGACTTGACAGGGAATTCCTACAATGAGCAGTTCTTC
many | - | 13 | TRBJ1-5 | TRBV29-1 | CSVAGRSNQPQHF | TGCAGCGTTGCCGGACGTAGCAATCAGCCCCAGCATTTT
many | TRBD2 | 15 | TRBJ2-3 | TRBV6-5 | CASSRSSGGAETQYF | TGTGCCAGCAGCCGCTCTAGCGGGGGGGCCGAAACGCAGTATTTT
many | - | 14 | TRBJ1-5 | TRBV7-2 | CASSSYRGSQPQHF | TGTGCCAGCAGCTCTTACCGGGGGAGTCAGCCCCAGCATTTT
many | - | 14 | TRBJ2-1 | TRBV7-9 | CASSLMRDHNEQFF | TGTGCCAGCAGCTTAATGAGGGATCACAATGAGCAGTTCTTC
many | TRBD1 | 13 | TRBJ2-7 | TRBV18 | CASSANRDREQYF | TGTGCCAGCTCAGCCAACCGGGACAGAGAGCAGTACTTC
many | - | 17 | TRBJ2-1 | TRBV20-1 | CSASHVNRARGGNEQFF | TGCAGTGCTAGCCACGTTAACAGGGCGAGGGGGGGCAATGAGCAGTTCTTC
many | - | 14 | TRBJ2-1 | TRBV28 | CASSLDPKLRWQFF | TGTGCCAGCAGCTTAGACCCTAAGCTCCGATGGCAGTTCTTC